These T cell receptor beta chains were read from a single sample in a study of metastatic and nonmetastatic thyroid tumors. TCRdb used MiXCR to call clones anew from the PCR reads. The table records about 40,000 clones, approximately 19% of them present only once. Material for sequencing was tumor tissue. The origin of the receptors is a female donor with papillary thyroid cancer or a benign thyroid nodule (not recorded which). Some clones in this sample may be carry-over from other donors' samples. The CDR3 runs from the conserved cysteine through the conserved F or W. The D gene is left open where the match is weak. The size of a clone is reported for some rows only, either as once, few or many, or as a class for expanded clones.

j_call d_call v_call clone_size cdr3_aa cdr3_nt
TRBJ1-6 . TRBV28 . CASSPVSNSPLHF TGTGCCAGCAGTCCGGTGTCTAATTCACCCCTCCACTTT
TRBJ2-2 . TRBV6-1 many CASRYSNTGELFF TGTGCCAGCAGATATTCCAACACCGGGGAGCTGTTTTTT
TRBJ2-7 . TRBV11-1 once CASSFSYRGGASYEQYF TGTGCCAGCAGCTTTTCCTACAGAGGAGGCGCCTCCTACGAGCAGTACTTC
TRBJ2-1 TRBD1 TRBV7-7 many CASSSSTGAYSEQFF TGTGCTAGCAGCTCATCAACAGGGGCTTACAGTGAGCAGTTCTTC
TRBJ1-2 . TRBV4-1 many CASSHPGTLGYTF TGCGCCAGCAGCCACCCTGGGACCCTAGGTTACACCTTC
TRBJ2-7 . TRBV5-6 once CASSLFMVDEQYF TGTGCCAGCAGCTTGTTTATGGTAGACGAGCAGTACTTC
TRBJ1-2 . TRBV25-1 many CASQKGRSYGYTF TGTGCCAGCCAAAAAGGACGGAGCTATGGCTACACCTTC
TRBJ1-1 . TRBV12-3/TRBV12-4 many CASSTGGGEAFF TGTGCCAGCAGTACCGGGGGCGGAGAAGCTTTCTTT
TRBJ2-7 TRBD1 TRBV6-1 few CASSRTGACEKYF TGTGCCAGCAGTCGGACAGGGGCCTGCGAGAAGTACTTC
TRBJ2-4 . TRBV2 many CASSEGGVGKNIQYF TGTGCCAGCAGTGAGGGGGGAGTAGGCAAAAACATTCAGTACTTC
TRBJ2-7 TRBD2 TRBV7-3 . CASSLTASGGAMYEQYF TGTGCCAGCAGCTTAACCGCTAGCGGGGGGGCCATGTACGAGCAGTACTTC
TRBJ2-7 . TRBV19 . CASSVTQGAYEQYF TGTGCCAGTAGTGTGACGCAGGGAGCCTACGAGCAGTACTTC